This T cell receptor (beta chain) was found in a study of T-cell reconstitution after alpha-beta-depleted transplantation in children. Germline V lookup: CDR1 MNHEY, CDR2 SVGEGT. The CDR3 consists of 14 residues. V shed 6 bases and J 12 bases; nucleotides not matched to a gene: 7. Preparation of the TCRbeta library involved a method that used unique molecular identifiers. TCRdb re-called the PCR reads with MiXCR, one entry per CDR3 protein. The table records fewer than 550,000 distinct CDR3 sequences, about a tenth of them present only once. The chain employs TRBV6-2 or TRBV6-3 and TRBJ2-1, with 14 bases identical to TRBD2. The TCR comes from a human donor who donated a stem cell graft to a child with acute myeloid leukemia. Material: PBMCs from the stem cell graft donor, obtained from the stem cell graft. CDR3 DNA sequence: TGTGCCAGCAGCCCCACCGGGACTAGCGGGAGGCAGTTCTTC. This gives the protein CASSPTGTSGRQFF.